This T cell receptor (beta chain) was found in a study of shared clonotypes between healthy human individuals. Study at large: CD4 naive and memory got three plates each, CD8 naive two, CD8 memory one. Study results and caveats: The four-donor shared clonotypes exceeded non-shared clonotypes in generation probability, with non-shared ones scoring lower.

V gave up 2 bases and J gave up 1 base, with 11 bases separating them. Looked up from germline, CDR1 is SGHTA and CDR2 is FQGTGA. CDR3 length equals 15 residues. All donors were Caucasian adults living in Nashville, Tennessee. Memory CD4+ cells were the fraction left after CD45RA+ naive selection. To note about this clone: The antigen remains undetermined.

The repertoire was sequenced with immunoSEQ multiplex PCR; TCRdb's copy has only in-frame clones and lacks some. The sample carries 2.3 million or so clones, just over 90% recorded once. The source of this sequence is a man between 18 and 35 years old in good health. Some clones in this sample may be carry-over from other donors' samples. The V call is TRBV7-3, the J call TRBJ1-1; possible D gene TRBD1, 5 bases. The specimen was naive CD4+ T cells from PBMCs. Subset denoted: CD45RA+ positively selected. This CDR3 is CASSLVGGANTEAFF. For the CDR3, the DNA is TGTGCCAGCAGCTTAGTGGGAGGGGCGAACACTGAAGCTTTCTTT.